This entry concerns a single TCR beta chain. This entry is derived from a study of blood T cell repertoires in COVID-19. Study-wide context: Sites in the United States, Italy and Spain provided acute and convalescent COVID-19 samples. Sources were T cells, B-cell-depleted T cells, or PBMCs; the material itself was cDNA or gDNA.

Germline-derived CDR1 and CDR2 are LNHDA and SQIVND (reference sequence). V was shortened by 1 base and J by 4 bases, with 8 bases between the two germline ends. The CDR3 contains 14 residues. As originally analysed: Amplification of reference gene primers was used by the study to estimate nucleated cell counts. Sequencing was performed with immunoSEQ multiplex PCR; in TCRdb, only in-frame clones are kept and a portion is missing. V and J calls and clone size are given by that table; D and trimming were obtained from the DNA. Among under 150,000 clones listed, about nine tenths were seen once. The J gene is TRBJ1-5, the V gene TRBV19, with D possibly matching TRBD1 (5 bases). The receptor comes from a man aged 45-65 years with active or convalescent COVID-19. The specimen was peripheral blood. In nucleotides, the CDR3 is TGTGCCAGTAGTATAGCGCCAGGGAATCAGCCCCAGCATTTT. Its translation is CASSIAPGNQPQHF.